This TCR beta chain emerged from a study of blood T cell repertoires in COVID-19. In the study overall: Samples came from the United States, Italy and Spain, spanning acute and convalescent COVID-19. Sources were T cells, B-cell-depleted T cells, or PBMCs; the material itself was cDNA or gDNA.

Trimming took off 2 bases at V and 2 bases at J, with 6 bases between the two ends. The CDR3 consists of 13 residues. Germline assignment: CDR1 SEHNR and CDR2 FQNEAQ (reference sequence). Per the original data handling: Estimates of nucleated cell counts were drawn from the amplification of reference gene primers. Here immunoSEQ multiplex PCR was the method, and the copy in TCRdb shows in-frame clones only, minus some. That table furnishes V, J and clone size, whereas the DNA furnished D and trimming. The data hold 150,000 to 190,000 clones, with roughly 71% observed a single time. The chain employs TRBV7-9 and TRBJ2-5; D remains ambiguous. Sequenced sample: peripheral blood. The receptor's source is a woman aged 80 or older with acute or convalescent COVID-19. CDR3 bases: TGTGCCAGCAGCTTATCCCGTCAAGAGACCCAGTACTTC. As protein: CASSLSRQETQYF. The whole variable domain, filled in from reference TRBV7-9 and TRBJ2-5, reads DTGVSQNPRHKITKRGQNVTFRCDPISEHNRLYWYRQTLGQGPEFLTYFQNEAQLEKSRLLSDRFSAERPKGSFSTLEIQRTEQGDSAMYLCASSLSRQETQYFGPGTRLLVL.